These 10 T cell receptor beta chains originate from one sample sequenced in a study of T cell responses to AZD1222 COVID-19 vaccine. Data came from immunoSEQ multiplex PCR; TCRdb stores just in-frame clones and leaves some out. This table holds some 91,000 clones, under 90% found once. Sequenced here: peripheral blood, sampled on day 0 of AZD1222 vaccination. The receptors originated from an adult in good health.

The chain couples TRBV6-2 or TRBV6-3 to TRBJ2-5; no clear D gene. The CDR3 runs 13 residues. The germline gives CDR1 MNHEY, CDR2 SVGEGT. Trimming removed 4 bases from V and 3 bases from J, with 9 bases in between. The CDR3 coding sequence is TGTGCCAGCAGTTTGGCGGAGAAAGAGACCCAGTACTTC. Protein: CASSLAEKETQYF.

V and J are TRBV9 and TRBJ2-7; 7 nucleotides line up with TRBD1. The germline V gene encodes CDR1 SGDLS and CDR2 YYNGEE. CDR3 size: 13 residues. The V segment lost 4 bases and the J segment 5 bases; nucleotides outside the gene matches: 6. CDR3 coding DNA: TGTGCCAGCAGCATCCGGGACAGAGACGAGCAGTACTTC. This sequence encodes CASSIRDRDEQYF.

This rearrangement joins TRBV5-4 to TRBJ1-2, with D uncertain. This CDR3 comprises 15 residues. V was pared by 3 bases and J by 7 bases, with 19 bases between. In germline, CDR1 is SGHNT, CDR2 YYREEE (reference sequence). The CDR3: CASSYPAEGAGGYTF. The CDR3 nucleotides read TGTGCCAGCAGCTACCCCGCCGAGGGAGCTGGTGGCTACACCTTC.

The V gene is TRBV18, the J gene TRBJ1-1, with D possibly being TRBD1 (6 bases). Trimming shortened V by 5 bases and J by 3 bases, and 16 bases separated the two germline ends. Per germline, CDR1 KGHSH and CDR2 LQKENI. The CDR3 is 15 residues long. CDR3 residues: CASSAQGGPDTEAFF. The CDR3 coding sequence is TGTGCCAGCTCAGCACAAGGGGGGCCCGACACTGAAGCTTTCTTT.

The chain carries TRBV6-1 and TRBJ1-6, with 9 bases that match TRBD1. V lost 4 bases, J lost 0 bases, and 7 bases stayed unmatched. The CDR3 is made up of 18 amino acids. Germline CDR1 is MNHNS and CDR2 is SASEGT. The CDR3 reads CASSGTGDQNSYNSPLHF. The CDR3 bases are TGTGCCAGCAGTGGGACAGGGGATCAGAACTCCTATAATTCACCCCTCCACTTT.

This chain joins TRBV27 and TRBJ1-1, with TRBD1 matching over 9 bases. The CDR3 contains 14 residues. V shed 4 bases, J shed 1 base, and the junction held 1 base outside the gene matches. CDR1 is MNHEY, CDR2 SMNVEV, per germline (reference sequence). The CDR3 region is CASSSQGANTEAFF. CDR3 DNA: TGTGCCAGCAGTTCACAGGGGGCGAACACTGAAGCTTTCTTT.

This chain connects TRBV30 to TRBJ1-6; 8 bases are shared with TRBD1. The germline gives CDR1 GTSNPN, CDR2 SVGIG (reference sequence). The trim removed 3 bases at V and 8 bases at J, leaving 3 bases unmatched. The CDR3 is 13 residues long. Written as DNA, the CDR3 is TGTGCCTGGAGCAGGGGGCGGGATTCACCCCTCCACTTT. Protein product: CAWSRGRDSPLHF. The complete variable domain, with remaining parts taken from reference TRBV30 and TRBJ1-6, reads SQTIHQWPATLVQPVGSPLSLECTVEGTSNPNLYWYRQAAGRGLQLLFYSVGIGQISSEVPQNLSASRPQDRQFILSSKKLLLSDSGFYLCAWSRGRDSPLHFGNGTRLTVT.

V usage is TRBV30 and J usage is TRBJ2-7, with 11 positions matching TRBD1. The CDR3 runs 14 residues. Germline V gene sequence: CDR1 GTSNPN, CDR2 SVGIG (reference sequence). The ends lost 5 bases at V and 2 bases at J; junction bases unmatched: 5. The CDR3 sequence is CAWRDRGRTYEQYF. CDR3 in DNA: TGTGCCTGGCGGGACAGGGGGAGGACCTACGAGCAGTACTTC.

This chain connects TRBV7-8 to TRBJ1-4; D unclear. Germline values: CDR1 SGHVS, CDR2 FQNEAQ. The CDR3 loop spans 19 amino acids. Trimming shortened V by 5 bases and J by 2 bases, and 24 bases separated the two germline ends. The CDR3: CASSVERWREPLTNEKLFF. The CDR3 DNA is TGTGCCAGCAGCGTAGAGAGGTGGAGGGAGCCGCTTACTAATGAAAAACTGTTTTTT. Using reference TRBV7-8 and TRBJ1-4 for the parts outside the CDR3, the full variable domain is GAGVSQSPRYKVAKRGQDVALRCDPISGHVSLFWYQQALGQGPEFLTYFQNEAQLDKSGLPSDRFFAERPEGSVSTLKIQRTQQEDSAVYLCASSVERWREPLTNEKLFFGSGTQLSVL.

V is TRBV5-6 and J is TRBJ1-6; D gene ambiguous. Germline CDR1 SGHDT, CDR2 YYEEEE. This CDR3 has 18 residues. The V end lost 7 bases, the J end lost 8 bases, and 28 bases lay between the germline ends. CDR3 DNA: TGTGCCAGCGGATTGGGGAGGAGGGAACGCCGGCGGGATTCACCCCTCCACTTT. This gives the protein CASGLGRRERRRDSPLHF.